A selection of T cell receptor beta chains follows, all from one sample in a study of cytomegalovirus exposure and HLA in healthy donors. Libraries were prepared by immunoSEQ multiplex PCR; TCRdb keeps only in-frame clonotypes and omits some of them. The sample records about 60,000 clones, about 73% being singletons. The sequencing input was PBMCs. These TCRs come from an older woman in good health and CMV-seropositive. CDR3s include the opening cysteine and the closing phenylalanine or tryptophan. The D gene is left open where the match is weak. Some rows have no size entry. The others give once, few or many, or a class for an expanded clone.

>TRBV7-2|TRBD2|NA|TRBJ2-7
TGTGCCAGCAGCTTACAACCCGGGACTAGCGGGGGAGCTTACGAGCAGTACTTC
CASSLQPGTSGGAYEQYF
>TRBV20-1|TRBD1|few|TRBJ1-1
TGCAGTGCTAGTGACAGGGGTCTGGCTTTCTTT
CSASDRGLAFF
>TRBV6-5|TRBD1|NA|TRBJ2-1
TGTGCCAGCAATGGAGGGACAGGGATTTACAATGAGCAGTTCTTC
CASNGGTGIYNEQFF
>TRBV19|TRBD1|NA|TRBJ2-5
TGTGCCAGTAGTTCCGGACAGGCCAACGAAGAGACCCAGTACTTC
CASSSGQANEETQYF
>TRBV5-6|NA|NA|TRBJ1-1
TGTGCCAGCACTTTAATGGGGGGAACTGAAGCTTTCTTT
CASTLMGGTEAFF
>TRBV5-1|TRBD1|NA|TRBJ2-5
TGCGCCAGCAGCTCGGGACAGGGGGCTCGGGAGACCCAGTACTTC
CASSSGQGARETQYF
>TRBV30|NA|NA|TRBJ1-5
TGTGCCAGTAGTCACTGGGCTACCTACAATCAGCCCCAGCATTTT
CASSHWATYNQPQHF
>TRBV10-3|TRBD1|NA|TRBJ1-1
TGTGCCATATCAGGGGGATTGGAGGGGTACACTGAAGCTTTCTTT
CAISGGLEGYTEAFF
>TRBV6-5|TRBD1|NA|TRBJ1-2
TGTGCCAGCAGTTACGACAGGGATCTAACTTACTACACCTTC
CASSYDRDLTYYTF
>TRBV7-8|TRBD1|few|TRBJ2-4
TGTGCCAGCAGCTTGGGTCCCTCGGGGACAGCTTTAAACATTCAGTACTTC
CASSLGPSGTALNIQYF
>TRBV19|NA|NA|TRBJ1-5
TGTGCCAGTAGTATCCGTCGGGGAGGTGATCAGCCCCAGCATTTT
CASSIRRGGDQPQHF
>TRBV5-4|NA|NA|TRBJ2-4
TGTGCCAGCAGTCCCGGGACTGAACCCTTCTTCGGCATTCAGTACTTC
CASSPGTEPFFGIQYF
>TRBV11-2|NA|once|TRBJ1-1
TGTGCCAGCAGCTTAGCGGGGGGTGAAGCTTTCTTT
CASSLAGGEAFF
>TRBV7-6|NA|NA|TRBJ2-2
TGTGCCAGCAGCTTAGAAGGGGGAGACCCGGGCGGAGGCGGGGAGCTGTTTTTT
CASSLEGGDPGGGGELFF
>TRBV10-3|NA|NA|TRBJ2-7
TGTGCCATCAAAGCATCGGGGGACGAGCAGTACTTC
CAIKASGDEQYF
>TRBV5-1|NA|NA|TRBJ1-1
TGCGCCAGCAGCTGGGGGACTGCCAACACTGAAGCTTTCTTT
CASSWGTANTEAFF
>TRBV7-6|NA|NA|TRBJ1-1
TGTGCCAGCAGCTTCGAACTTGTGAACACTGAAGCTTTCTTT
CASSFELVNTEAFF
>TRBV10-3|TRBD1|few|TRBJ1-3
TGTGCCATCAGTGCCGTAGGACAGGGAGGGCCTGGAAACACCATATATTTT
CAISAVGQGGPGNTIYF
>TRBV6-5|TRBD1|few|TRBJ1-1
TGTGCCAGCAGTTACTATCCAGGGGGGTACACTGAAGCTTTCTTT
CASSYYPGGYTEAFF
>TRBV19|TRBD1|NA|TRBJ1-2
TGTGCCAGTAGTATGACCGGACAGGGTGGCTATGGCTACACCTTC
CASSMTGQGGYGYTF
>TRBV7-9|TRBD1|NA|TRBJ2-7
TGTGCCAGCAGCCAAAGGCAGGGGGCCTCTCTTCCCTACTTC
CASSQRQGASLPYF
>TRBV7-2|TRBD1|few|TRBJ1-2
TGTGCCAGCAGCTTGCGGTGGGCGGCAGGGGGAACTTCGTATGGCTACACCTTC
CASSLRWAAGGTSYGYTF
>TRBV10-2|NA|NA|TRBJ2-7
TGCGCCAGCACCCCGGGGAGTCCCTACGAGCAGTACTTC
CASTPGSPYEQYF
>TRBV7-2|NA|NA|TRBJ2-7
TGTGCCAGCAGCGCTACCTACGAGCAGTACTTC
CASSATYEQYF
>TRBV4-1|NA|few|TRBJ1-2
TGCGCCAGCAGCCAAGTAGTCCCGAGACTACAGGGTCGCGGCTACACCTTC
CASSQVVPRLQGRGYTF
>TRBV13|TRBD1|NA|TRBJ1-2
TGTGCCAGCAGACCCAGGGGGAGCTATGGCTACACCTTC
CASRPRGSYGYTF
>TRBV6-1|NA|NA|TRBJ1-1
TGTGCCAGCAGTCGGCTGGACAAAAACACTGAAGCTTTCTTT
CASSRLDKNTEAFF
>TRBV30|NA|few|TRBJ2-3
TGTGCCTGGACTAGTAAAGCGTACCTGAGCACAGATACGCAGTATTTT
CAWTSKAYLSTDTQYF
>TRBV7-8|TRBD2|NA|TRBJ2-1
TGTGCCAGCAGCCTTAGCGGGGGGGCGATAACCTACAATGAGCAGTTCTTC
CASSLSGGAITYNEQFF
>TRBV6-6|TRBD1|NA|TRBJ1-1
TGTGCCAGCACTGGGACAGGGCGAACTGAAGCTTTCTTT
CASTGTGRTEAFF
>TRBV6-1|TRBD2|NA|TRBJ2-7
TGTGCCAGCAGGGAATCTGGAGCGGGGGCCTTCAGCGCCTACGAGCAGTACTTC
CASRESGAGAFSAYEQYF
>TRBV6-7|NA|NA|TRBJ2-7
TGTGCCAGCAGTTACAGGGGGATCCACGAGCAGTACTTC
CASSYRGIHEQYF
>TRBV7-2|NA|NA|TRBJ1-4
TGTGCCAGCAGCTTAGCGGGGGCGGGAGCAGCTAATGAAAAACTGTTTTTT
CASSLAGAGAANEKLFF
>TRBV29-1|TRBD1|NA|TRBJ1-2
TGCAGCGTTGGGACAGGGACCGGTGGCTACACCTTC
CSVGTGTGGYTF
>TRBV4-3|NA|few|TRBJ1-2
TGCGCCAGCAGCCAAGAGGCCGGGAACCCGGGGGGCTACACCTTC
CASSQEAGNPGGYTF
>TRBV4-1|TRBD2|NA|TRBJ2-1
TGCGCCAGCAGCCAAAACGAACTAGCGGGGGGTAGTGAGCAGTTCTTC
CASSQNELAGGSEQFF
>TRBV27|TRBD2|NA|TRBJ2-3
TGTGCCACCTTCGGAGCGGGGGACCAAACAGATACGCAGTATTTT
CATFGAGDQTDTQYF
>TRBV23-1|NA|NA|TRBJ1-2
TGCGCCAGCAGTCAATTCGACAGCGTGTTC
CASSQFDSVF
>TRBV28|NA|NA|TRBJ2-1
TGTGCCAGCAGTTTGGCAAACAATGAGCAGTTCTTC
CASSLANNEQFF
>TRBV7-2|TRBD2|once|TRBJ2-7
TGTGCCAGCAGCTTAGGGACTAGTCGGATGTCCTCCTACGAGCAGTACTTC
CASSLGTSRMSSYEQYF
>TRBV4-3|NA|NA|TRBJ1-2
TGCGCCAGCAGCCAAGAAAGAACTTATGGCTACACCTTC
CASSQERTYGYTF
>TRBV10-3|TRBD2|NA|TRBJ2-3
TGTGCCATCAGTCGACTAGCGGGGGAACTCACAGATACGCAGTATTTT
CAISRLAGELTDTQYF
>TRBV30|TRBD1|NA|TRBJ1-2
TGTGCCTGGAGCACAGGGGGCGGCTATGGCTACACCTTC
CAWSTGGGYGYTF
>TRBV29-1|TRBD1|NA|TRBJ1-1
TGCAGTGGTTGGGACCTCAGGGGGGTAGACACTGAAGCTTTCTTT
CSGWDLRGVDTEAFF
>TRBV7-2|NA|NA|TRBJ2-7
TGTGCCAGCAGCTTAGCGCCACAGTACGAGCAGTACTTC
CASSLAPQYEQYF
>TRBV27|NA|few|TRBJ1-1
TGTGCCAGCAGCCGTCTACTCATGAACACTGAAGCTTTCTTT
CASSRLLMNTEAFF
>TRBV29-1|TRBD1|NA|TRBJ1-1
TGCAGCGTAACAACCCGTGGCACAGGGGGCACTGAAGCTTTCTTT
CSVTTRGTGGTEAFF
>TRBV5-5|NA|once|TRBJ1-3
TGTGCCAGCAGCTTGGACGAGAGCTCTGGAAACACCATATATTTT
CASSLDESSGNTIYF